Described below is a single T cell receptor (beta chain) sequence and its context. This record comes from a study of shared clonotypes between healthy human individuals. The V end was cut by 3 bases, the J end by 4 bases, with 10 bases between. Looked up from germline, CDR1 is ENHRY and CDR2 is SYGVKD. The length of the CDR3 is 14 residues. The assay was immunoSEQ multiplex PCR, and TCRdb's table has in-frame clones only and misses some. The table lists a few hundred thousand clones, less than 98% of them singletons. The study enrolled healthy HIV-negative adults without recent acute infections or vaccinations as donors. Investigators divided CD4+ cells into CD45RA+ naive and CD45RA-negative memory subsets.

The chain joins TRBV10-3 to TRBJ2-1; maybe TRBD1 (5 bases). This sequence was found in a woman under 40 in good health. Input material: naive CD4+ T cells sorted from blood. Stated subset: CD45RA+ positively selected. The DNA for the CDR3 is TGTGCCATCAGTGACGCGAGGACATACAATGAGCAGTTCTTC. Translation: CAISDARTYNEQFF.